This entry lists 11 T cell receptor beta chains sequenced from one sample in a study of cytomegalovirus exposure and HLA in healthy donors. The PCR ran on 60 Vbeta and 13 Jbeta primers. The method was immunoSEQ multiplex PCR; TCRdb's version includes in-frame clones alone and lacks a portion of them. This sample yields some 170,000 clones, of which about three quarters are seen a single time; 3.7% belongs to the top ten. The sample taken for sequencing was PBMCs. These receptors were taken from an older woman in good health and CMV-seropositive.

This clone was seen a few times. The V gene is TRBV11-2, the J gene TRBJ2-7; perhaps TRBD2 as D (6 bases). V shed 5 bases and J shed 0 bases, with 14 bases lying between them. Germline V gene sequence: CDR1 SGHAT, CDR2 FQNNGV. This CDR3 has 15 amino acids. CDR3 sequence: CASSPQAGSSYEQYF. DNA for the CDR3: TGTGCCAGCAGCCCTCAAGCGGGTAGCTCCTACGAGCAGTACTTC.

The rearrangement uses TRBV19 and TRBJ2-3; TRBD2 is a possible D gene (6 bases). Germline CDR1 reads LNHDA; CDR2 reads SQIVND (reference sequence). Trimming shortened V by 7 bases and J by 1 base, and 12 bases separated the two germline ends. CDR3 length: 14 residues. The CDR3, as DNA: TGTGCCAGTACCTCGGGACTCCGCACAGATACGCAGTATTTT. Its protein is CASTSGLRTDTQYF.

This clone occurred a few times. The CDR3 is CASSFTGQGANEQFF. In DNA form, the CDR3 reads TGTGCCAGCAGCTTCACGGGACAGGGGGCCAATGAGCAGTTCTTC. This chain connects TRBV7-6 to TRBJ2-1; 12 positions match TRBD1. The germline V gene has CDR1 SGHVS and CDR2 FNYEAQ. Trimming cost V 3 bases and J 6 bases; bases outside gene matches: 3. The CDR3 length is 15 residues.

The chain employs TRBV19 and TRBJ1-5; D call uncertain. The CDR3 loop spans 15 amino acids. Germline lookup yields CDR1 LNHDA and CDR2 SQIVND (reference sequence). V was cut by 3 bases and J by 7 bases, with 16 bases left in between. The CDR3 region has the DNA TGTGCCAGTAGTATTAGCAGGACCCGGGGACAGCCCCAGCATTTT. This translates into CASSISRTRGQPQHF.

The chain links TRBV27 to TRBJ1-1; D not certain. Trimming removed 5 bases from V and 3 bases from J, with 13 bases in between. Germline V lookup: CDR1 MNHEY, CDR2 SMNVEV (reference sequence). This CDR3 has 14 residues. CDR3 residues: CASSPLGGHTEAFF. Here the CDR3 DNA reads TGTGCCAGCAGTCCGTTGGGAGGGCACACTGAAGCTTTCTTT.

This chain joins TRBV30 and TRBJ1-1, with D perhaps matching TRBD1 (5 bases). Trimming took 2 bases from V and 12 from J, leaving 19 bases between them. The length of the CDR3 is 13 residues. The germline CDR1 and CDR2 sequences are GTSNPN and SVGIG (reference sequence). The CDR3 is CAWSPGEGRGTFF. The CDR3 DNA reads TGTGCCTGGAGTCCCGGGGAGGGACGCGGAACTTTCTTT. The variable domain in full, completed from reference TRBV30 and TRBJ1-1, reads SQTIHQWPATLVQPVGSPLSLECTVEGTSNPNLYWYRQAAGRGLQLLFYSVGIGQISSEVPQNLSASRPQDRQFILSSKKLLLSDSGFYLCAWSPGEGRGTFFGQGTRLTVV.

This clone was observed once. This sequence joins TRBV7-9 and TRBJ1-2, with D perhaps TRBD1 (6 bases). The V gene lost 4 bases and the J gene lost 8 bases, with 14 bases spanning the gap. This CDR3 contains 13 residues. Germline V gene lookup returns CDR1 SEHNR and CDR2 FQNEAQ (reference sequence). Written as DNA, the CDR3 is TGTGCCAGCAGCTGGGTTGAAGGGGGAGGCTACACCTTC. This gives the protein CASSWVEGGGYTF.

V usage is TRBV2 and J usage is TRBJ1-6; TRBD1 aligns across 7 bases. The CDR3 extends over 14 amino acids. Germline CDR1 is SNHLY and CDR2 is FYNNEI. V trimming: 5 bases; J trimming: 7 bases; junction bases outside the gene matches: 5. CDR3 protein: CASSPGQLNSPLHF. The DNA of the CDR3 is TGTGCCAGCAGTCCGGGACAGCTAAATTCACCCCTCCACTTT. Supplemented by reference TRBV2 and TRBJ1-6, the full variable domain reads EPEVTQTPSHQVTQMGQEVILRCVPISNHLYFYWYRQILGQKVEFLVSFYNNEISEKSEIFDDQFSVERPDGSNFTLKIRSTKLEDSAMYFCASSPGQLNSPLHFGNGTRLTVT.

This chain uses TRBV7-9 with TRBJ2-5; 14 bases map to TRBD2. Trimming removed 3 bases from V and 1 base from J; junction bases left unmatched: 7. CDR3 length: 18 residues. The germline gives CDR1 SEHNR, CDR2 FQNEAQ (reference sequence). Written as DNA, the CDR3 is TGTGCCAGCAGCTTTGTGGGCGGACTAGCGGGGGGCCAAGAGACCCAGTACTTC. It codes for CASSFVGGLAGGQETQYF.

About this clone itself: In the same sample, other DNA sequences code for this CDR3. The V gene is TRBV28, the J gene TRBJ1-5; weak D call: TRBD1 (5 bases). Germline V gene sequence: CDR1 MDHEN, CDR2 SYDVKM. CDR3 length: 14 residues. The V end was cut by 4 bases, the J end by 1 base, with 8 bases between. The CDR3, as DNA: TGTGCCAGCAGTTCGGGGGGAAGCAATCAGCCCCAGCATTTT. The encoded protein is CASSSGGSNQPQHF.

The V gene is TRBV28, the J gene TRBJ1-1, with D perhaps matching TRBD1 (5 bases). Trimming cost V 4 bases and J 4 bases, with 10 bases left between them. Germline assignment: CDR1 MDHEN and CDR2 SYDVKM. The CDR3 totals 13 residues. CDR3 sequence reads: CASSSRRGTEAFF. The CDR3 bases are TGTGCCAGCAGTTCAAGGAGGGGCACTGAAGCTTTCTTT.